Following are 29 T cell receptor beta chains from one sample sequenced in a study of tumor-infiltrating lymphocytes in localized non-small cell lung cancer. Data came from immunoSEQ multiplex PCR; TCRdb stores just in-frame clones and leaves some out. The table has 15,000 to 20,000 clones, approximately 68% seen once. Sequenced input: lung tumor tissue. These receptor sequences come from a human donor with non-small cell lung cancer.

The chain has TRBV7-9 and TRBJ1-4; D is unclear. The CDR3 is 11 residues long. V lost 5 bases to trimming and J lost 8 bases, with 6 bases between them. CDR1 is SEHNR and CDR2 is FQNEAQ in the germline V gene (reference sequence). The CDR3 DNA sequence: TGTGCCAGCAGCCAGTCCGAAAAACTGTTTTTT. Translating it yields CASSQSEKLFF.

This clone occurred a few times. The J gene is TRBJ2-7, the V gene TRBV5-4; TRBD1 matches 7 bases. J gave up 6 bases and V 4 bases, and 7 bases lay outside the gene matches. From germline, CDR1 is SGHNT and CDR2 YYREEE (reference sequence). The CDR3 has 13 residues. CDR3 residues: CASSQPTGVEQYF. In nucleotides, the CDR3 is TGTGCCAGCAGCCAACCCACAGGGGTCGAGCAGTACTTC.

V and J are TRBV19 and TRBJ1-2; unclear D gene. Germline V CDR1 and CDR2: LNHDA, SQIVND (reference sequence). There are 12 residues in the CDR3. Trimming took off 7 bases at V and 8 bases at J, with 14 bases between the two ends. The CDR3 region is CASIEEGGGYTF. CDR3 DNA sequence: TGTGCCAGTATCGAGGAGGGAGGGGGCTACACCTTC.

The rearrangement joins TRBV9 to TRBJ2-7; D possibly corresponds to TRBD2 (6 bases). Trimming shortened V by 0 bases and J by 4 bases, and 11 bases separated the two germline ends. CDR1 and CDR2 from the germline V gene are SGDLS and YYNGEE. The CDR3 length is 14 residues. The CDR3 DNA sequence: TGTGCCAGCAGCGTAGGTGGAGGGAGATACGAGCAGTACTTC. Its protein is CASSVGGGRYEQYF.

This rearrangement joins TRBV7-9 to TRBJ1-4; the match to TRBD1 covers 7 bases. V trimming: 5 bases; J trimming: 6 bases; junction bases outside the gene matches: 6. Germline values: CDR1 SEHNR, CDR2 FQNEAQ (reference sequence). This CDR3 comprises 14 residues. The CDR3 sequence is CASSPRGPYEKLFF. The CDR3 DNA reads TGTGCCAGCAGCCCGAGGGGGCCTTATGAAAAACTGTTTTTT.

The CDR3 loop is CASSQDRGAGGGYEQYF. CDR3 sequence (DNA): TGTGCCAGCAGCCAAGATAGAGGGGCGGGAGGAGGCTACGAGCAGTACTTC. The J gene is TRBJ2-7, the V gene TRBV5-4, with 8 bases lining up with TRBD2. The trim removed 4 bases at V and 3 bases at J, leaving 15 bases unmatched. Per the germline V gene, CDR1 is SGHNT and CDR2 is YYREEE (reference sequence). The CDR3 sequence is 17 residues long.

This chain uses TRBV4-1 with TRBJ1-2; D perhaps matches TRBD1 (5 bases). CDR3 length: 14 residues. Germline V gives CDR1 MGHRA, CDR2 YSYEKL. V shed 4 bases and J shed 4 bases, with 13 bases lying between them. The CDR3 nucleotides are TGCGCCAGCAGCCTAGGGACTTCTGGCTATGGCTACACCTTC. It specifies CASSLGTSGYGYTF.

DNA of the CDR3: TGTGCCAGCAAAGCCCTCAGGGGACAGGGAGTCCATGGCTACACCTTC. Residues: CASKALRGQGVHGYTF. This chain uses TRBV2 with TRBJ1-2, with 9 bases identical to TRBD1. The V segment lost 7 bases and the J segment 6 bases; nucleotides outside the gene matches: 15. This CDR3 spans 16 amino acids. CDR1 is SNHLY and CDR2 is FYNNEI in the germline V gene.

V gene TRBV27 combines with J gene TRBJ1-5; no clear D. The V gene lost 11 bases and the J gene lost 7 bases, with 6 bases spanning the gap. Germline V lookup: CDR1 MNHEY, CDR2 SMNVEV (reference sequence). This CDR3 contains 9 residues. The CDR3 protein is CAQWQPQHF. In nucleotides, the CDR3 is TGTGCCCAATGGCAGCCCCAGCATTTT.

The CDR3 protein is CASSGQSYEQYF. The CDR3 DNA is TGCGCCAGCAGCGGACAGTCCTACGAGCAGTACTTC. V is TRBV5-1 and J is TRBJ2-7, with a tentative D call TRBD1 (6 bases). Trimming pared 4 bases from V and 1 base from J, leaving 6 bases between. This CDR3 comprises 12 residues. The germline CDR1 and CDR2 sequences are SGHRS and YFSETQ.

V usage is TRBV5-1 and J usage is TRBJ1-1, with D maybe TRBD1 (5 bases). The CDR3 contains 16 residues. CDR1 is SGHRS and CDR2 is YFSETQ in the germline V gene. Between the trimmed V and J ends, which lost 2 bases and 4 bases, there was a span of 18 bases. The CDR3 coding sequence is TGCGCCAGCAGCTTTGGCCTAGGGGAGGAAACCACTGAAGCTTTCTTT. This encodes CASSFGLGEETTEAFF.

The chain employs TRBV9 and TRBJ2-5, with D unresolved. This CDR3 region has 15 residues. The germline V gene has CDR1 SGDLS and CDR2 YYNGEE. With 0 bases removed from V and 5 bases from J, the gap between germline ends came to 14 bases. The CDR3 coding sequence is TGTGCCAGCAGCGTAGGCGGAGCCCTGGCGGAGACCCAGTACTTC. Translating it yields CASSVGGALAETQYF.

V and J are TRBV7-9 and TRBJ1-1, with D possibly TRBD1 on 6 matching bases. This CDR3 is built from 15 residues. Germline V CDR1 and CDR2: SEHNR, FQNEAQ (reference sequence). The V end was cut by 1 base, the J end by 4 bases, with 13 bases between. For the CDR3, the DNA is TGTGCCAGCAGCTTAGAGGGGGTTGGAACCACTGAAGCTTTCTTT. This sequence encodes CASSLEGVGTTEAFF.

The rearrangement uses TRBV7-2 and TRBJ2-7; no clear D gene. This CDR3 has 13 amino acids. Trimming took off 1 base at V and 7 bases at J, with 11 bases between the two ends. Germline V gene lookup returns CDR1 SGHTA and CDR2 FQGNSA. CDR3 bases: TGTGCCAGCAGCTTAGTCATTTTAGGAGAGCAGTACTTC. Its protein product is CASSLVILGEQYF.

This clone was observed a few times. The V call is TRBV27, the J call TRBJ2-7, with D tentatively TRBD2 (5 bases). Germline V gives CDR1 MNHEY, CDR2 SMNVEV (reference sequence). This CDR3 has 13 amino acids. Trimming took 6 bases from V and 2 from J, leaving 11 bases between them. CDR3 amino acids: CASRLGSTYEQYF. CDR3 nucleotides: TGTGCCAGCAGGCTGGGGAGCACCTACGAGCAGTACTTC.

V usage is TRBV6-5 and J usage is TRBJ2-7, with TRBD2 matching 12 bases. V shed 5 bases, J shed 3 bases, and the junction held 5 bases outside the gene matches. The CDR3 is made up of 15 amino acids. CDR1 and CDR2 from the germline V gene are MNHEY and SVGAGI. This CDR3 is CASSQALAGGYEQYF. The CDR3 DNA follows: TGTGCCAGCAGTCAGGCACTAGCGGGGGGCTACGAGCAGTACTTC.

In its sample, this clone was seen a few times. V usage is TRBV28 and J usage is TRBJ2-7; possibly TRBD2 for D (6 bases). Trimming took 5 bases from V and 2 from J, leaving 16 bases between them. The germline CDR1 and CDR2 sequences are MDHEN and SYDVKM. This CDR3 comprises 15 residues. The CDR3: CASSQLLGGTYEQYF. CDR3 bases: TGTGCCAGCAGTCAACTACTGGGAGGTACCTACGAGCAGTACTTC.

CDR3 DNA sequence: TGCGCCAGCAGCTTGGGGGGGGGACGCGGCACTGAAGCTTTCTTT. Protein sequence: CASSLGGGRGTEAFF. The chain carries TRBV5-1 and TRBJ1-1; TRBD1 is a possible D gene (5 bases). The germline V gene encodes CDR1 SGHRS and CDR2 YFSETQ. The length of the CDR3 is 15 residues. Trimming shortened V by 0 bases and J by 4 bases, and 13 bases separated the two germline ends.

The chain carries TRBV7-9 and TRBJ2-7; TRBD2 matches at 13 bases. The trim removed 2 bases at V and 3 bases at J, leaving 13 bases unmatched. The CDR3 runs to 19 residues. The germline CDR1 and CDR2 sequences are SEHNR and FQNEAQ (reference sequence). The CDR3 sequence: CASSLQPGLAGRNYYEQYF. CDR3 in DNA: TGTGCCAGCAGCTTACAACCGGGACTAGCGGGACGCAATTACTACGAGCAGTACTTC.

CDR3: CASSSGQSIAKNIQYF. Here the CDR3 DNA reads TGTGCCAGCAGCTCCGGACAGTCCATAGCCAAAAACATTCAGTACTTC. This chain links TRBV5-8 with TRBJ2-4; D possibly corresponds to TRBD1 (6 bases). Per the germline V gene, CDR1 is SGHTS and CDR2 is YDEGEE. The CDR3 consists of 16 residues. V lost 3 bases to trimming and J lost 0 bases, with 13 bases between them.

The chain couples TRBV7-6 to TRBJ2-1; D is ambiguous. The CDR3 sequence is 12 residues long. V lost 6 bases and J lost 8, with 11 bases in between. Germline loops: CDR1 SGHVS, CDR2 FNYEAQ. For the CDR3, the DNA is TGTGCCAGCAGTACCCACCGGGATGAGCAGTTCTTC. Translated: CASSTHRDEQFF.

As to this clone: Other DNA variants within this sample encode the same CDR3. The V gene is TRBV7-2, the J gene TRBJ1-5; TRBD1 matches at 7 bases. This CDR3 is built from 15 residues. Germline assignment: CDR1 SGHTA and CDR2 FQGNSA. Trimming at V came to 5 bases and at J to 6 bases, leaving 10 bases not matched to a gene. In nucleotides, the CDR3 is TGTGCCAGCAGCCCTCTCAAGGGGGCGACTCAGCCCCAGCATTTT. As protein: CASSPLKGATQPQHF.

The CDR3 is CAWSPIGLSNQPQHF. CDR3 sequence (DNA): TGTGCCTGGAGCCCAATTGGATTGAGCAATCAGCCCCAGCATTTT. The chain joins TRBV30 to TRBJ1-5; D not resolved. There are 15 residues in the CDR3. V dropped 3 bases and J dropped 1 base, with 13 bases sitting between them. CDR1 is GTSNPN and CDR2 is SVGIG in the germline V gene (reference sequence).

The V call is TRBV4-2, the J call TRBJ1-1, with unresolved D. The length of the CDR3 is 16 residues. Germline V gives CDR1 LGHNA, CDR2 YNFKEQ. The V end was cut by 1 base, the J end by 3 bases, with 15 bases between. CDR3 DNA: TGTGCCAGCAGCCAAGGCCTCTTCAGCGGGGACACTGAAGCTTTCTTT. This translates into CASSQGLFSGDTEAFF.

The chain employs TRBV6-5 and TRBJ1-1, with D possibly being TRBD1 (5 bases). V gave up 2 bases and J gave up 8 bases, with 12 bases separating them. Germline values: CDR1 MNHEY, CDR2 SVGAGI. The CDR3 extends over 13 amino acids. As DNA, the CDR3 is TGTGCCAGCAGTTACAGGGGCGAGAGGGAAGCTTTCTTT. Translation gives CASSYRGEREAFF.

This CDR3 is CASSPSGQGIMDTEAFF. For the CDR3, the DNA is TGTGCCAGCAGCCCCTCGGGACAGGGGATAATGGACACTGAAGCTTTCTTT. The chain combines TRBV5-4 with TRBJ1-1; 10 bases agree with TRBD1. Germline CDR1 SGHNT, CDR2 YYREEE (reference sequence). The V and J ends lost 4 bases and 3 bases, in that order; junction bases with no gene match: 12. The CDR3 spans 17 residues.

This clone was counted once. The V and J genes are TRBV27 and TRBJ2-3, with D possibly TRBD2 on 7 matching bases. Germline V gives CDR1 MNHEY, CDR2 SMNVEV (reference sequence). V was cut by 6 bases and J by 0 bases, with 16 bases left in between. There are 16 residues in the CDR3. For the CDR3, the DNA is TGTGCCAGCAGCCCCCGGGGGGCACAGAGCACAGATACGCAGTATTTT. Translating gives CASSPRGAQSTDTQYF.

This clone has a handful of counts. The chain is built from TRBV14 and TRBJ1-2; 11 bases match TRBD1. This CDR3 is 14 amino acids long. J was trimmed by 8 bases and V by 6 bases; bases with no gene match: 8. Per the germline V gene, CDR1 is SGHDN and CDR2 is FVKESK. CDR3 amino acids: CASSQSRTGGGYTF. CDR3 bases: TGTGCCAGCAGTCAGTCCAGGACAGGGGGCGGCTACACCTTC.

The J gene is TRBJ2-7, the V gene TRBV7-9; D assignment may be TRBD1 or TRBD2 (6 bases each). The ends were cut back, 5 bases at V and 5 bases at J, with 16 bases in the middle. The CDR3 sequence is 14 residues long. Germline V gene sequence: CDR1 SEHNR, CDR2 FQNEAQ (reference sequence). For the CDR3, the DNA is TGTGCCAGCAGCACCGGAGGGGGTCTAAACGAGCAGTACTTC. As protein: CASSTGGGLNEQYF.